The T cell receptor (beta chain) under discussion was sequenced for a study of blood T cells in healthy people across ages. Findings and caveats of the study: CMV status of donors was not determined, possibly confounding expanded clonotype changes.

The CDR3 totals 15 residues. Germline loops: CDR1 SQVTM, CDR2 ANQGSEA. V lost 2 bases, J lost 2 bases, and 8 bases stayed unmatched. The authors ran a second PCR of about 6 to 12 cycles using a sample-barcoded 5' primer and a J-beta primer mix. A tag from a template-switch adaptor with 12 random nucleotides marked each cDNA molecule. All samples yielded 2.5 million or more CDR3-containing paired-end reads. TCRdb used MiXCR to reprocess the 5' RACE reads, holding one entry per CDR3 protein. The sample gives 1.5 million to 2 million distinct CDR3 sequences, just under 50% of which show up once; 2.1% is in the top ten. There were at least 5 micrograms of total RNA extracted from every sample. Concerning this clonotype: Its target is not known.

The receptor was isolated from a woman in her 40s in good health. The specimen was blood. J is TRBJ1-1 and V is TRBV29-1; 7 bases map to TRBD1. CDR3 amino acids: CSVEFVRDSNTEAFF. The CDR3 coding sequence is TGCAGCGTTGAATTTGTGAGGGACAGTAACACTGAAGCTTTCTTT. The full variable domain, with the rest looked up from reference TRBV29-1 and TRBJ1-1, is SAVISQKPSRDICQRGTSLTIQCQVDSQVTMMFWYRQQPGQSLTLIATANQGSEATYESGFVIDKFPISRPNLTFSTLTVSNMSPEDSSIYLCSVEFVRDSNTEAFFGQGTRLTVV.